Here is one T cell receptor (beta chain) with its context. What it binds is unknown. This entry is derived from a study of CXCR3-negative and CXCR3-positive naive CD8 T cells. Study as a whole: A total of about 130 million TRB reads was generated, with about 1.5 +/- 0.3 million per library.

The CDR3 totals 18 residues. Germline loops: CDR1 SEHNR, CDR2 FQNEAQ (reference sequence). Overall study findings and caveats: More hydrophobic TRB CDR3s occurred in CXCR3-positive than in CXCR3-negative naive cells. The naive subsets expressed comparable surface CD5, and the authors inferred TCR strength from TRB CDR3 properties. Partially decreased CXCR3 expression was recorded after cryopreservation, and fresh PBMCs were used in most assays.

Preparation of TRB cDNA libraries relied on 5' RACE carrying UMI labels. TCRdb re-called the 5' RACE reads and shows each CDR3 protein once, DNA omitted. This sample's table has under 75,000 distinct CDR3 sequences. This receptor was obtained from a human donor in good health. Some clones in this sample may be carry-over from other donors' samples. This chain uses TRBV7-9 with TRBJ2-3; the TRBD2 assignment by TCRdb is unverifiable without DNA. The sample consisted of naive CXCR3+ CD8+ T cells from blood. Described subset: CD45RO-CCR7+CD27+CD95- naive CD8+ T cells expressing CXCR3 (TNR3+). The CDR3 here is CASSSDPLAGGPTDTQYF.